The rows below give T cell receptor beta chains drawn from one sample of a study of HIV-infected patients and healthy controls. A single record per CDR3 protein comes from TCRdb applying MiXCR to the 5' RACE reads. This table has 7,000 to 9,000 distinct CDR3 sequences, around 10% appearing once. Source: blood, taken before antiretroviral therapy. These receptor sequences come from an adult with HIV infection. Both conserved end residues are part of each CDR3. The order of the fields is CDR3 DNA, CDR3 protein, clone size, D gene, V gene, J gene. A D gene is named only where the DNA matches it firmly. Clone size is given for some rows only: seen once, a few or many times, or a class if the clone is expanded.

TGTGCCATCAGTGAGTCGGGCCCCCTCGAGCAGTACTTC,CAISESGPLEQYF,medium-sized,.,TRBV10-3,TRBJ2-7
TGTGCCAGCATCCTGCGGGCGGGGACGAACACCGGGGAGCTGTTTTTT,CASILRAGTNTGELFF,many,.,TRBV12-3/TRBV12-4,TRBJ2-2
TGTGCCAGCAGCTTGAGGTCGGGACAGGGAGAGACCCAGTACTTC,CASSLRSGQGETQYF,medium-sized,TRBD1,TRBV5-6,TRBJ2-5
TGTGCCAGCAGCCAAGAGGTCGGGAACACTGAAGCTTTCTTT,CASSQEVGNTEAFF,medium-sized,.,TRBV3-1,TRBJ1-1
TGTGCCAGCATCAGAAAACTAGCGGGAAGCGACCCGCAGTATTTT,CASIRKLAGSDPQYF,many,TRBD2,TRBV2,TRBJ2-3
TGTGCCAGCAGCCAAGATAGGGGACTAGGAAATACGCAGTATTTT,CASSQDRGLGNTQYF,many,TRBD2,TRBV3-1,TRBJ2-3
TGTGCCACCAGCAGAGACATCTCTCTAAGCGCCTACAATGAGCAGTTCTTC,CATSRDISLSAYNEQFF,medium-sized,.,TRBV15,TRBJ2-1
TGTGCCAGCAGCCACCTGGACAGGGCGGCGGACGAGCAGTACTTC,CASSHLDRAADEQYF,.,TRBD1,TRBV3-1,TRBJ2-7
TGCGCCAGCAGCCAAGGGGCTAGCGGGATTTCCTACAATGAGCAGTTCTTC,CASSQGASGISYNEQFF,.,TRBD2,TRBV4-1,TRBJ2-1
TGTGCCAGCAGTTTGGCGGCGATGAACACTGAAGCTTTCTTT,CASSLAAMNTEAFF,medium-sized,.,TRBV27,TRBJ1-1
TGTGCCAGCAGCTTAGCAGGGGCTGGAGGCTACACCTTC,CASSLAGAGGYTF,medium-sized,.,TRBV7-9,TRBJ1-2
TGTGCCAGCAGCACGCGGGCCTTGACTTACGAGCAGTACTTC,CASSTRALTYEQYF,medium-sized,.,TRBV7-2,TRBJ2-7
TGTGCCAGCAGCCAAGTTTTCAGGGGGACAACTAATGAAAAACTGTTTTTT,CASSQVFRGTTNEKLFF,many,TRBD1,TRBV3-1,TRBJ1-4
TGTGCCATCAGAGACGGTCTAGGGGACACTGAAGCTTTCTTT,CAIRDGLGDTEAFF,.,.,TRBV10-3,TRBJ1-1
TGCGCCAGCAGCCTCGGGGGGGGCAATCAGCCCCAGCATTTT,CASSLGGGNQPQHF,many,.,TRBV4-1,TRBJ1-5
TGTGCCAGCAGCTTAATACCTAGCACAGATACGCAGTATTTT,CASSLIPSTDTQYF,medium-sized,.,TRBV7-2,TRBJ2-3
TGTGCCAGCAGCTCCCCCTTACTCACAGATACGCAGTATTTT,CASSSPLLTDTQYF,.,.,TRBV5-4,TRBJ2-3
TGTGCCAGCAGTCCCCACAGGGGAGGGACCGGGGAGCTGTTTTTT,CASSPHRGGTGELFF,large,.,TRBV28,TRBJ2-2
TGCAGTGCTCACAGGGTGGCCGGGGAGCTGTTTTTT,CSAHRVAGELFF,.,.,TRBV20-1,TRBJ2-2
TGCGCCAGCAGCGATGCCTCCAAGGAGACCCAGTACTTC,CASSDASKETQYF,many,.,TRBV5-1,TRBJ2-5
TGTGCCAGCAGCCTCACACCGGGACAGGGCCCTCTGCGGAGGGCTTTCTTT,CASSLTPGQGPLRRAFF,.,TRBD1,TRBV14,TRBJ1-1
TGTGCCAGCAGTCCCCGACAGGGGGGAAATGAAAAACTGTTTTTT,CASSPRQGGNEKLFF,medium-sized,TRBD1,TRBV12-3/TRBV12-4,TRBJ1-4
TGTGCCAGCAGCCAAGACCAGTCTAGCTCCTACGAGCAGTACTTC,CASSQDQSSSYEQYF,many,.,TRBV4-2,TRBJ2-7
TGTGCCAGCAGCCTCGAGGGGGGTCCCTACGAGCAGTACTTC,CASSLEGGPYEQYF,medium-sized,.,TRBV9,TRBJ2-7
TGTGCCAGCAGTTTACCTGGCGGGATTGAGCAGTACTTC,CASSLPGGIEQYF,.,.,TRBV28,TRBJ2-7
TGTGCCAGCAGTGAGGACACTCTCTCGCGGCCCCAGCATTTT,CASSEDTLSRPQHF,few,.,TRBV6-1,TRBJ1-5
TGTGCCAGCAGTGAAGCGAAGGCGAGCACTGAAGCTTTCTTT,CASSEAKASTEAFF,.,.,TRBV6-1,TRBJ1-1
TGTGCCAGCAGCTTAGTCGGGGGGCTCAACACCGGGGAGCTGTTTTTT,CASSLVGGLNTGELFF,medium-sized,.,TRBV7-6,TRBJ2-2
TGTGCCAGTAGTCCTCGTTCAGCGGGAGGGTCAGATACGCAGTATTTT,CASSPRSAGGSDTQYF,medium-sized,TRBD2,TRBV19,TRBJ2-3
TGTGCCAGCAGCTTGGTCGGGACAGGTCAAGAGACCCAGTACTTC,CASSLVGTGQETQYF,many,TRBD1,TRBV5-4,TRBJ2-5
TGCGCCAGCAGCCACGGACAGGGAATACTGGAGACCCAGTACTTC,CASSHGQGILETQYF,few,TRBD1,TRBV4-1,TRBJ2-5
TGTGCCAGCAGTGCAGGGGAAGAGACCCAGTACTTC,CASSAGEETQYF,many,.,TRBV25-1,TRBJ2-5
TGTGCCAGTAGGGTGGTAGCGGGAGTAAGCACCGGGGAGCTGTTTTTT,CASRVVAGVSTGELFF,many,TRBD2,TRBV19,TRBJ2-2
TGTGCCAGCAGTTCCTACCTCTCGGGAGGGAACAATCAGCCCCAGCATTTT,CASSSYLSGGNNQPQHF,.,.,TRBV27,TRBJ1-5
TGTGCCATCAGTGAGTCACAGGGGGGAAGCTCTGGGGCCAACGTCCTGACTTTC,CAISESQGGSSGANVLTF,medium-sized,TRBD1,TRBV10-3,TRBJ2-6
TGCGCCAGCAGCCAGGACGGTCCCTACGAGCAGTACTTC,CASSQDGPYEQYF,medium-sized,.,TRBV5-1,TRBJ2-7
TGTGCCAGCAGTTCCGAGACTAGCGGGAGTTACTTTGAGCAGTTCTTC,CASSSETSGSYFEQFF,many,TRBD2,TRBV28,TRBJ2-1
TGTGCCAGCAGCTCCTCGGATAAGACAGGGCGGCCCAATCAGCCCCAGCATTTT,CASSSSDKTGRPNQPQHF,many,TRBD1,TRBV13,TRBJ1-5
TGTGCCATCAGTGAGGGCACCGGGGAGCTGTTTTTT,CAISEGTGELFF,.,.,TRBV10-3,TRBJ2-2
TGTGCCAGTAGGTCCGGGACAGCCACCTACGAGCAGTACTTC,CASRSGTATYEQYF,medium-sized,TRBD1,TRBV19,TRBJ2-7
TGCAGCGTGACCGGGGGGCCCACTGAAGCTTTCTTT,CSVTGGPTEAFF,medium-sized,.,TRBV29-1,TRBJ1-1
TGTGCCAGCAGCCTAGGGGCCCGAGGTGAAGAGACCCAGTACTTC,CASSLGARGEETQYF,many,.,TRBV12-3/TRBV12-4,TRBJ2-5
TGTGCCAGCAGTGACCGGACTAGCGGATCAGATACGCAGTATTTT,CASSDRTSGSDTQYF,medium-sized,TRBD2,TRBV2,TRBJ2-3
TGTGCCAGCAGCTTAGTTCAGGACCCCTACAATGAGCAGTTCTTC,CASSLVQDPYNEQFF,many,.,TRBV7-9,TRBJ2-1
TGCGCCAGCAGCCAAGTAGGACTAGCGGGAGAGAGTGAGCAGTTCTTC,CASSQVGLAGESEQFF,medium-sized,TRBD2,TRBV4-1,TRBJ2-1
TGTGCCAGCTCGGAGAGCGGGAGGAGCTCCTACGAGCAGTACTTC,CASSESGRSSYEQYF,many,TRBD2,TRBV18,TRBJ2-7
TGTGCCAGCAGCTTGGCTCGGACAGGGGGCACTGAAGCTTTCTTT,CASSLARTGGTEAFF,medium-sized,TRBD1,TRBV5-5,TRBJ1-1
TGTGCCAGTAGTATGGGGGGATACACTGAAGCTTTCTTT,CASSMGGYTEAFF,.,.,TRBV19,TRBJ1-1
TGTGCCAGCAGTTATGAGGGGAGGAATCAGCCCCAGCATTTT,CASSYEGRNQPQHF,.,.,TRBV6-5,TRBJ1-5
TGTGCCAGCAGCGCAGGCGGGACAGACGTTTACGTCCTGACTTTC,CASSAGGTDVYVLTF,many,.,TRBV2,TRBJ2-6
TGTGCCACCGGCGGTGGGAGTGTCGCAGATACGCAGTATTTT,CATGGGSVADTQYF,.,.,TRBV15,TRBJ2-3
TGTGCCAGCAGCTCGCCCCAGGGACAGCTCGCGGGGATTCAGTACTTC,CASSSPQGQLAGIQYF,.,.,TRBV7-8,TRBJ2-4
TGTGCCAGCAGCCAAGATCTGGTGAGCACAGATACGCAGTATTTT,CASSQDLVSTDTQYF,medium-sized,.,TRBV3-1,TRBJ2-3
TGCAGCGTTAACGGACTAGCGGCGCCTGGGGCCCAAGAGACCCAGTACTTC,CSVNGLAAPGAQETQYF,many,TRBD2,TRBV29-1,TRBJ2-5